A selection of T cell receptor beta chains follows, all from one sample in a study of CD8 T cells in Susac syndrome. Via MiXCR, TCRdb re-called the immunoSEQ multiplex PCR reads, giving one row per CDR3 protein. The sample shows 150,000 to 200,000 distinct CDR3 sequences, roughly 95% of them seen only once. Specimen: CD4+ T cells from PBMCs. These receptors came from a human donor with Susac syndrome. Both conserved end residues are part of each CDR3. D genes are given only for firm matches. The size entry is marked missing in some rows and otherwise reads once, few, many or a size class.

TRBV20-1	TRBJ2-7	-	-	CSAHQGSYEQYF	TGCAGTGCCCACCAGGGGTCCTACGAGCAGTACTTC
TRBV29-1	TRBJ2-5	-	TRBD2	CSHGTSGKETQYF	TGCAGCCACGGGACTAGCGGGAAAGAGACCCAGTACTTC
TRBV7-2	TRBJ1-2	-	-	CASSLRLDPYTF	TGTGCCAGCAGCTTACGGCTGGACCCCTACACCTTC
TRBV3-1	TRBJ1-5	-	-	CASSQARGGAQHF	TGTGCCAGCAGCCAAGCCCGGGGGGGGGCCCAGCATTTT
TRBV30	TRBJ1-1	-	-	CAWRRQLNTEAFF	TGTGCCTGGAGGAGGCAGCTGAACACTGAAGCTTTCTTT
TRBV30	TRBJ2-2	-	-	CAWSTLTRELFF	TGTGCCTGGAGTACATTAACAAGGGAGCTGTTTTTT
TRBV6-5	TRBJ1-6	-	TRBD1	CASRQGPAGSPLHF	TGTGCCAGTAGACAGGGACCGGCAGGATCACCCCTCCACTTT
TRBV28	TRBJ2-3	-	TRBD2	CASSRRTSGGTDTQYF	TGTGCCAGCAGTCGGAGGACTAGCGGGGGCACAGATACGCAGTATTTT
TRBV11-2	TRBJ2-1	once	-	CASTLRDNYNEQFF	TGTGCCAGCACCCTCCGGGACAACTACAATGAGCAGTTCTTC
TRBV5-1	TRBJ1-1	-	-	CASSLGGYNTEAFF	TGCGCCAGCAGCTTGGGAGGGTACAACACTGAAGCTTTCTTT
TRBV12-3/TRBV12-4	TRBJ1-5	once	TRBD1	CASSRQGALGQPQHF	TGTGCCAGCAGCCGACAGGGGGCTTTAGGTCAGCCCCAGCATTTT
TRBV5-1	TRBJ2-7	-	-	CASKAGNGVNYEQYF	TGCGCCAGCAAAGCGGGTAATGGGGTCAACTACGAGCAGTACTTC
TRBV14	TRBJ2-1	-	TRBD2	CASSQRLAGGNGQQFF	TGTGCCAGCAGCCAGAGACTAGCGGGAGGTAACGGGCAGCAGTTCTTC
TRBV20-1	TRBJ2-3	-	TRBD2	CSATAGAGTDTQYF	TGCAGTGCAACAGCGGGAGCTGGCACAGATACGCAGTATTTT
TRBV29-1	TRBJ1-3	-	-	CSVVVESGNTIYF	TGCAGCGTTGTTGTGGAATCTGGAAACACCATATATTTT
TRBV20-1	TRBJ2-7	-	TRBD2	CSAPVGTSGAYEQYF	TGCAGTGCCCCGGTGGGGACTAGCGGGGCGTACGAGCAGTACTTC
TRBV3-1	TRBJ2-5	few	-	CASSQRGQETQYF	TGTGCCAGCAGCCAACGGGGGCAAGAGACCCAGTACTTC
TRBV7-2	TRBJ2-2	-	TRBD2	CASSLDQTSGRVTGELFF	TGTGCCAGCAGCTTAGATCAGACTAGCGGGAGGGTCACCGGGGAGCTGTTTTTT
TRBV30	TRBJ2-1	-	TRBD2	CAWRGLAGDYNEQFF	TGTGCCTGGAGAGGACTAGCGGGAGACTACAATGAGCAGTTCTTC
TRBV30	TRBJ2-3	-	-	CALYSGLDTQYF	TGTGCCCTGTATTCCGGCCTGGATACGCAGTATTTT
TRBV20-1	TRBJ2-7	-	-	CSAIRLKSSSYEQYF	TGCAGTGCTATTAGGCTGAAATCCAGTTCCTACGAGCAGTACTTC
TRBV28	TRBJ2-7	-	-	CASINSGFPYEQYF	TGTGCCAGCATTAATAGCGGCTTCCCCTACGAGCAGTACTTC
TRBV4-3	TRBJ1-1	-	-	CASSQDPTGSPFF	TGCGCCAGCAGCCAAGATCCCACGGGAAGCCCTTTCTTT
TRBV16	TRBJ1-1	-	-	CASSQMNTEAFF	TGTGCCAGCAGCCAAATGAACACTGAAGCTTTCTTT
TRBV9	TRBJ1-2	-	-	CASSVGVGGYTF	TGTGCCAGCAGCGTAGGAGTCGGCGGCTACACCTTC
TRBV5-1	TRBJ1-2	-	TRBD1	CASSLPSGEGAHGYTF	TGCGCCAGCAGTTTGCCCTCCGGTGAGGGGGCCCATGGCTACACCTTC
TRBV18	TRBJ2-1	-	-	CASSRDPYNEQFF	TGTGCCAGCTCACGGGACCCTTACAATGAGCAGTTCTTC
TRBV18	TRBJ2-5	-	TRBD1	CASSPRDSHQETQYF	TGTGCCAGCTCACCCCGGGACAGCCACCAAGAGACCCAGTACTTC
TRBV15	TRBJ2-6	-	-	CATSQHISGANVLTF	TGTGCCACCAGCCAACACATCTCTGGGGCCAACGTCCTGACTTTC
TRBV2	TRBJ2-5	few	TRBD1	CASSRGQGGQETQYF	TGTGCCAGCAGTCGCGGACAGGGTGGACAAGAGACCCAGTACTTC
TRBV5-4	TRBJ2-4	-	TRBD2	CASSLTSGRGFGNIQYF	TGTGCCAGCAGCTTGACAAGCGGGAGGGGGTTTGGGAACATTCAGTACTTC
TRBV7-9	TRBJ1-1	once	-	CATSRGMNTEAFF	TGTGCCACCAGCCGGGGCATGAACACTGAAGCTTTCTTT
TRBV7-2	TRBJ2-7	once	TRBD2	CASSLGAGDLSYEQYF	TGTGCCAGCAGCTTAGGAGCGGGAGATCTTAGTTACGAGCAGTACTTC
TRBV7-8	TRBJ2-6	-	-	CASASGRRPGANVLTF	TGTGCCAGCGCCTCGGGACGTCGACCCGGGGCCAACGTCCTGACTTTC
TRBV5-1	TRBJ2-5	-	TRBD2	CASSSGLAGGLKTQYF	TGCGCCAGCAGCTCGGGACTAGCGGGAGGATTGAAGACCCAGTACTTC
TRBV18	TRBJ2-3	-	-	CASSPPGGRTDTQYF	TGTGCCAGCTCACCACCGGGGGGACGGACAGATACGCAGTATTTT
TRBV20-1	TRBJ1-2	-	TRBD1	CSADRQGNYGYTF	TGCAGTGCTGACCGACAGGGAAACTATGGCTACACCTTC
TRBV7-9	TRBJ2-3	-	TRBD2	CASSPSGGGADTQYF	TGTGCCAGCAGTCCGAGCGGCGGGGGGGCTGATACGCAGTATTTT
TRBV30	TRBJ2-5	-	-	CACENPLGDETQYF	TGTGCCTGCGAAAACCCGCTGGGGGACGAGACCCAGTACTTC
TRBV24-1	TRBJ2-1	-	TRBD2	CATRDSGTYEQFF	TGTGCCACCAGGGATAGCGGGACGTATGAGCAGTTCTTC
TRBV29-1	TRBJ1-2	-	-	CSVWGAEYGYTF	TGCAGCGTTTGGGGGGCTGAATATGGCTACACCTTC
TRBV2	TRBJ1-5	-	-	CASSPEGRRPQHF	TGTGCCAGCAGCCCAGAGGGGAGGCGGCCCCAGCATTTT